The 30 T cell receptor beta chains below were found in one sample sequenced in a study of T-cell reconstitution after alpha-beta-depleted transplantation in children. Molecular barcoding with unique molecular identifiers was used for the TCRbeta library. TCRdb reanalysed the PCR reads using MiXCR and keeps one entry per CDR3 protein. The sample holds about 500,000 distinct CDR3 sequences; about an eighth are singletons and the top ten take around 15%. Here the sequenced sample was PBMCs, mostly from graft donor cells, taken 180 days after TCRalphabeta/CD19-depleted stem cell transplant. The receptor source for this set is a female patient between 2 and 10 years old who had a stem cell transplant for aplastic anemia, so the T cells may come from the graft donor.

Only a few counts were recorded for this clonotype. An end of the junction does not agree with germline; a read error may underlie this. V gene TRBV5-1 combines with J gene TRBJ2-4, with TRBD2 matching 8 bases. The CDR3 runs to 20 residues. The germline V gene encodes CDR1 SGHRS and CDR2 YFSETQ. CDR3 protein: CASSSRGRERAGDVKNSQYF. The CDR3 DNA reads TGCGCCAGCAGCTCCCGTGGCAGGGAAAGAGCGGGAGATGTCAAAAACAGTCAGTACTTC.

The CDR3 DNA is TGCGCCAGCACCTATATGGCCTTCTACCCCGGGGAGCTGTTTTTT. Protein sequence: CASTYMAFYPGELFF. The V and J genes are TRBV10-2 and TRBJ2-2; the D is unclear. V was shortened by 7 bases and J by 6 bases, with 18 bases between the two germline ends. Germline values: CDR1 WSHSY, CDR2 SAAADI. The CDR3 sequence is 15 residues long.

This chain connects TRBV4-2 to TRBJ2-6; D gene uncertain. Looked up from germline, CDR1 is LGHNA and CDR2 is YNFKEQ. The CDR3 consists of 16 residues. V lost 9 bases, J lost 3 bases, and 18 bases lay in between. The chain's CDR3 is CARSPRILCGANVLTF. CDR3 sequence (DNA): TGTGCCAGGAGTCCGAGAATCCTCTGTGGGGCCAACGTCCTGACTTTC.

This clonotype has more than one count but fewer than ten. The CDR3 reads CASSVTHESYNEQFF. The CDR3 nucleotides read TGCGCCAGCAGCGTGACTCACGAGTCCTACAATGAGCAGTTCTTC. The rearrangement joins TRBV10-2 to TRBJ2-1; D remains ambiguous. Germline V CDR1 and CDR2: WSHSY, SAAADI. CDR3 length: 15 residues. Trimming left V 6 bases short and J 1 base short, with 13 bases between.

This clonotype appeared many times. V gene TRBV7-9 combines with J gene TRBJ1-3; D might be TRBD1 (5 bases). V gave up 5 bases and J gave up 0 bases, with 8 bases separating them. CDR1 SEHNR and CDR2 FQNEAQ come from the germline V gene (reference sequence). The CDR3 contains 14 residues. In DNA, the CDR3 is TGTGCCAGCAGCCCCGGGACCTCTGGAAACACCATATATTTT. This encodes CASSPGTSGNTIYF.

This clonotype came up a few times. This sequence joins TRBV24-1 and TRBJ2-1; 8 nucleotides line up with TRBD2. J was trimmed by 6 bases and V by 3 bases; bases with no gene match: 0. The CDR3 consists of 13 residues. CDR1 is KGHDR and CDR2 is SFDVKD in the germline V gene. The DNA for the CDR3 is TGTGCCACCAGTGATGGGACTAGCAATGAGCAGTTCTTC. It yields the protein CATSDGTSNEQFF.

The chain joins TRBV18 to TRBJ2-3; no clear D. V lost 3 bases to trimming and J lost 0 bases, with 13 bases between them. CDR3 length: 16 residues. The germline gives CDR1 KGHSH, CDR2 LQKENI. This CDR3 is CASSPTRKRSTDTQYF. The DNA for the CDR3 is TGTGCCAGCTCACCGACGAGAAAGAGAAGCACAGATACGCAGTATTTT.

This clonotype has only a few counts. The chain joins TRBV7-9 to TRBJ2-4; no clear D gene. Germline lookup yields CDR1 SEHNR and CDR2 FQNEAQ (reference sequence). The CDR3 runs to 16 residues. V was cut by 2 bases and J by 0 bases, with 11 bases left in between. DNA for the CDR3: TGTGCCAGCAGCTTATTGAGCCCGCTAGCCAAAAACATTCAGTACTTC. It translates to CASSLLSPLAKNIQYF.

Ten or more counts support this clonotype. The chain links TRBV3-1 to TRBJ2-3; 13 nucleotides match TRBD2. Germline V gene sequence: CDR1 LGHDT, CDR2 YNNKEL (reference sequence). The J segment lost 4 bases and the V segment lost 4 bases, leaving 8 bases of the junction unmatched. The CDR3 sequence is 17 residues long. This CDR3 reads CASSLKTSGRAPDTQYF. The CDR3 bases are TGTGCCAGCAGCCTAAAAACTAGCGGGAGGGCCCCAGATACGCAGTATTTT.

The rearrangement links TRBV20-1 to TRBJ2-3; D gene uncertain. The CDR3 runs 13 residues. Trimming stripped 6 bases from V and 6 bases from J, with 16 bases between. Germline CDR1 and CDR2: DFQATT and SNEGSKA (reference sequence). The DNA of the CDR3 is TGCAGTGCCAAAGTCGGGCCTTGGGATACGCAGTATTTT. Protein product: CSAKVGPWDTQYF.

This clonotype came up a few times. The rearrangement uses TRBV25-1 and TRBJ2-2; 10 bases line up with TRBD1. J lost 2 bases, V lost 4 bases, and 4 bases had no gene match. There are 16 residues in the CDR3. CDR1 and CDR2 from the germline V gene are MGHDK and SYGVNS. CDR3 in amino acids: CASSVGTGVNTGELFF. In DNA, the CDR3 is TGTGCCAGCAGTGTGGGGACAGGGGTCAACACCGGGGAGCTGTTTTTT. The variable domain in full, with the rest retrieved from reference TRBV25-1 and TRBJ2-2, is EADIYQTPRYLVIGTGKKITLECSQTMGHDKMYWYQQDPGMELHLIHYSYGVNSTEKGDLSSESTVSRIRTEHFPLTLESARPSHTSQYLCASSVGTGVNTGELFFGEGSRLTVL.

This clonotype came up a few times. The V gene is TRBV12-5, the J gene TRBJ2-5; 10 nucleotides align to TRBD1. The CDR3 covers 14 residues. With 4 bases clipped from V and 3 bases from J, the junction kept 2 bases outside the gene matches. Per the germline V gene, CDR1 is LGHNT and CDR2 is FRNRAP. The CDR3 reads CASGSTGGEETQYF. The CDR3 nucleotides are TGTGCTAGTGGTTCGACAGGGGGCGAAGAGACCCAGTACTTC.

This CDR3 reads CASSYPTANTEAFF. CDR3 nucleotides: TGTGCCAGCAGTTACCCGACAGCTAACACTGAAGCTTTCTTT. The chain joins TRBV12-3 or TRBV12-4 to TRBJ1-1, with D perhaps TRBD1 (5 bases). V lost 4 bases and J lost 2, with 11 bases in between. The CDR3 has 14 residues.

This clonotype came up many times. The chain carries TRBV20-1 and TRBJ2-1; D is uncertain. V gave up 7 bases and J gave up 5 bases, with 12 bases separating them. Germline V gene sequence: CDR1 DFQATT, CDR2 SNEGSKA (reference sequence). The CDR3 loop spans 12 amino acids. The CDR3 coding sequence is TGCAGTGTCCTCCTACGGGACAATGAGCAGTTCTTC. It yields the protein CSVLLRDNEQFF.

This clonotype was counted a few times. The rearrangement uses TRBV28 and TRBJ1-5; TRBD1 is a possible D gene (5 bases). Trimming took 1 base from V and 1 from J, leaving 17 bases between them. The CDR3 totals 18 residues. The germline V gene encodes CDR1 MDHEN and CDR2 SYDVKM. The CDR3 loop is CASSLFPRKGRSNQPQHF. CDR3 in DNA: TGTGCCAGCAGTTTATTCCCCCGAAAGGGGCGCAGCAATCAGCCCCAGCATTTT.

As concerns this clonotype: This clone may be a read error of a much larger clone one base away. The rearrangement joins TRBV28 to TRBJ2-7; 7 bases match TRBD1. Trimming removed 5 bases from V and 0 bases from J; junction bases left unmatched: 7. Germline V gene lookup returns CDR1 MDHEN and CDR2 SYDVKM. The CDR3 is 15 residues long. The CDR3 DNA follows: TGTGCCAGCAGTCGCCGGTCAGGGGGCTCCTACGAGCAGTACTTC. It translates to CASSRRSGGSYEQYF.

This chain connects TRBV20-1 to TRBJ1-5; D unresolved. Germline lookup yields CDR1 DFQATT and CDR2 SNEGSKA (reference sequence). V was cut by 1 base and J by 2 bases, with 6 bases left in between. The CDR3 contains 13 residues. The CDR3 reads CSARGIGNQPQHF. CDR3 nucleotide sequence: TGCAGTGCTAGAGGAATTGGCAATCAGCCCCAGCATTTT.

This clonotype appeared many times. The gene calls are TRBV20-1 and TRBJ1-5; D is possibly TRBD1 (6 bases). V was trimmed by 3 bases and J by 0 bases, leaving 9 bases between them. Germline V gene data show CDR1 as DFQATT and CDR2 as SNEGSKA (reference sequence). The length of the CDR3 is 14 residues. In nucleotides, the CDR3 is TGCAGTGCTAGTGGGGGCTATAGCAATCAGCCCCAGCATTTT. Translation gives CSASGGYSNQPQHF.

This rearrangement joins TRBV4-2 to TRBJ2-3; D might be TRBD2 (6 bases). CDR1 is LGHNA and CDR2 is YNFKEQ in the germline V gene. Trimming removed 1 base from V and 3 bases from J, with 8 bases in between. The CDR3 consists of 14 residues. DNA for the CDR3: TGTGCCAGCAGCCAAGCGGGAGAAACAGATACGCAGTATTTT. Its protein is CASSQAGETDTQYF.

The chain carries TRBV24-1 and TRBJ2-1; D unresolved. V was pared by 5 bases and J by 0 bases, with 10 bases between. The CDR3 has 15 residues. CDR1 is KGHDR and CDR2 is SFDVKD in the germline V gene. This chain's CDR3 is CATSGDSSSYNEQFF. CDR3 DNA: TGTGCCACCAGTGGCGACTCGAGCTCCTACAATGAGCAGTTCTTC.

This clonotype turned up a few times. The chain has TRBV4-3 and TRBJ2-3; D uncertain. The germline V and J ends were trimmed by 3 bases and 0 bases, with 16 bases remaining between them. Per the germline V gene, CDR1 is LGHNA and CDR2 is YSLEER. The CDR3 is 17 amino acids. The chain's CDR3 is CASSHGPTSLSTDTQYF. In DNA, the CDR3 is TGCGCCAGCAGCCACGGACCGACAAGCTTGAGCACAGATACGCAGTATTTT.

The chain couples TRBV7-2 to TRBJ1-2; D not resolved. This CDR3 comprises 13 residues. CDR1 and CDR2 (germline): SGHTA, FQGNSA. Trimming removed 3 bases from V and 6 bases from J, with 11 bases in between. The CDR3 reads CASSLPTRDGYTF. CDR3 in DNA: TGTGCCAGCAGCTTGCCGACACGGGATGGCTACACCTTC.

This chain uses TRBV7-3 with TRBJ2-2; D gene uncertain. Germline assignment: CDR1 SGHTA and CDR2 FQGTGA. V was cut by 6 bases and J by 6 bases, with 11 bases left in between. The CDR3 has 13 residues. CDR3: CASRETGPGELFF. The CDR3, as DNA: TGTGCCAGCAGGGAAACCGGGCCCGGGGAGCTGTTTTTT.

A few counts support this clonotype. This chain joins TRBV6-2 or TRBV6-3 and TRBJ2-7; D is possibly TRBD2 (6 bases). The V end lost 4 bases, the J end lost 0 bases, and 13 bases lay between the germline ends. The CDR3 spans 15 residues. Germline CDR1 reads MNHEY; CDR2 reads SVGEGT. The CDR3, as DNA: TGTGCCAGCAGTTTGGGAGGACCGGGCTCCTACGAGCAGTACGTC. It codes for CASSLGGPGSYEQYV.

This clonotype was picked up a small number of times. The chain couples TRBV7-9 to TRBJ1-1; tentatively, D is TRBD1 (6 bases). Trimming left V 3 bases short and J 0 bases short, with 11 bases between. Germline V CDR1 and CDR2: SEHNR, FQNEAQ (reference sequence). This CDR3 has 15 residues. The CDR3 reads CASSLGGGLNTEAFF. The CDR3 DNA sequence: TGTGCCAGCAGCTTGGGCGGGGGCTTGAACACTGAAGCTTTCTTT.

This clonotype was detected ten times or more. V gene TRBV5-6 combines with J gene TRBJ2-2; 7 positions match TRBD1. This CDR3 contains 13 residues. Trimming removed 8 bases from V and 0 bases from J; junction bases left unmatched: 1. Germline lookup yields CDR1 SGHDT and CDR2 YYEEEE. The CDR3 region is CASQGANTGELFF. CDR3 bases: TGTGCCAGTCAGGGGGCGAACACCGGGGAGCTGTTTTTT.

This clonotype showed up just a few times. The chain carries TRBV6-2 or TRBV6-3 and TRBJ1-6; D gene ambiguous. In germline, CDR1 is MNHEY, CDR2 SVGEGT. V dropped 2 bases and J dropped 7 bases, with 9 bases sitting between them. The CDR3 is 14 residues long. For the CDR3, the DNA is TGTGCCAGCAGTTACGTGACGGAGAATTCACCCCTCCACTTT. It specifies CASSYVTENSPLHF.

This clonotype was seen a few times. This chain uses TRBV7-9 with TRBJ2-7, with D perhaps TRBD2 (6 bases). In germline, CDR1 is SEHNR, CDR2 FQNEAQ (reference sequence). This CDR3 is built from 16 residues. Trimming removed 5 bases from V and 0 bases from J, with 17 bases in between. CDR3: CASSDKAGSSSYEQYF. The CDR3 nucleotides read TGTGCCAGCAGCGATAAGGCCGGGAGTAGCTCCTACGAGCAGTACTTC.

The rearrangement joins TRBV6-6 to TRBJ1-6; D remains ambiguous. Germline CDR1 is MNHNY and CDR2 is SVGAGI (reference sequence). The CDR3 covers 13 residues. Trimming pared 4 bases from V and 13 bases from J, leaving 14 bases between. CDR3 sequence: CASSFGFSEPLHF. The CDR3, as DNA: TGTGCCAGCAGTTTCGGTTTTTCGGAGCCCCTCCACTTT.

V is TRBV12-3 or TRBV12-4 and J is TRBJ1-3, with 10 bases that match TRBD1. V dropped 6 bases and J dropped 0; count of bases not matched to a gene: 11. The CDR3 extends over 18 amino acids. DNA of the CDR3: TGTGCCAGCAGGAGCTCCGGGACAGGGGCCTACTCTGGAAACACCATATATTTT. This encodes CASRSSGTGAYSGNTIYF.